The clone carrying this TCR beta chain showed up just a few times. This entry comes from a study of patients and donors after allogeneic stem cell transplantation. Via MiXCR, TCRdb re-called the RT-PCR reads, giving one row per CDR3 protein. The sample includes more than 850,000 distinct CDR3 sequences, roughly 18% of them seen just once. The sequencing input was blood, either unsorted or a sorted T cell fraction (not recorded which). This TCR was sampled from a human donor who was either an allogeneic HSCT recipient or a stem cell or donor lymphocyte infusion donor (not recorded which). It is not recorded whose cells these are; they may come from a transplant donor.

CDR3 bases: TGTGCCAGCAGCCGAGGACAGGGGGACTCCTACGAGCAGTACTTC. Amino acids: CASSRGQGDSYEQYF. The chain joins TRBV3-1 to TRBJ2-7, with 10 positions matching TRBD1. Germline V gene sequence: CDR1 LGHDT, CDR2 YNNKEL (reference sequence). The V gene end was trimmed by 4 bases and the J gene end by 0 bases; junction bases not matched to a gene: 3. The CDR3 length is 15 residues.